This TCR beta chain stems from a study of graft-versus-host responses after intestinal transplantation. Overall study: Transplant recipients had multivisceral, liver-intestinal, or isolated intestinal grafts. Every recipient had anti-thymocyte globulin induction and roughly three years of tacrolimus plus steroids.

Study-wide findings and caveats: With peak circulating GvH clone levels came an association with early post-transplant HvG declines.

CDR3 length equals 13 residues. With V trimmed by 3 bases and J by 9 bases, 5 bases remained unmatched. In germline, CDR1 is MNHEY, CDR2 SMNVEV (reference sequence). The protocol was immunoSEQ multiplex PCR, while the TCRdb copy is restricted to in-frame clones and leaves out a portion. The repertoire consists of fewer than 120,000 clones, with about 94% occurring once and the leading ten covering 0.4% to 0.55%. Remarks on this clone: Its antigen is not known. The same CDR3 also results from other DNA sequences found in this sample.

J is TRBJ2-1 and V is TRBV27; 7 nucleotides match TRBD1. The origin of this receptor is a human donor who received an intestinal transplant. The sequencing here drew on unstimulated CD8+ T cells sorted from spleen or lymph node cells, taken before intestinal transplant. CDR3 bases: TGTGCCAGCAGTTTCTCGACAGGGAGTGAGCAGTTCTTC. Its translation is CASSFSTGSEQFF.